Listed below are T cell receptor beta chains from one sample, sequenced in a study of cytomegalovirus exposure and HLA in healthy donors. Data came from immunoSEQ multiplex PCR; TCRdb stores just in-frame clones and leaves some out. The table includes 99,000 or so clones, 78% detected once. Material: PBMCs. These receptor sequences come from a man in his thirties or forties in good health and CMV-seronegative. Each CDR3 is given with its conserved first and last residue.

J	V	CDR3
TRBJ1-2	TRBV25-1	CASSAGTGNVYGYTF
TRBJ2-7	TRBV5-1	CASSWRASGHEQYF
TRBJ1-1	TRBV10-3	CAIRPGQSTEAFF
TRBJ1-5	TRBV19	CATHRGTLNQPQHF
TRBJ2-1	TRBV7-9	CASSRQRLAGLHEQFF
TRBJ1-1	TRBV19	CASSTTWDRGRGTEAFF
TRBJ2-1	TRBV19	CASSIRLRNEQFF
TRBJ2-3	TRBV21-1	CASSKALSLAGGPMESDTQYF
TRBJ1-2	TRBV4-3	CASSPTGLDGYTF
TRBJ2-2	TRBV27	CASSFRGYTGELFF
TRBJ2-1	TRBV7-2	CASSLKPPGTAPSNEQFF
TRBJ2-3	TRBV4-3	CASNPTGETDTQYF
TRBJ1-3	TRBV10-3	CAISESGRRNTIYF
TRBJ2-5	TRBV6-1	CASTDGRAETQYF
TRBJ2-5	TRBV5-1	CASSTGGGQETQYF
TRBJ1-5	TRBV7-9	CASSSRTGTNQPQHF
TRBJ2-3	TRBV5-4	CASSLAPSGRTDTQYF
TRBJ1-5	TRBV9	CASSPSPGQWQPQHF
TRBJ2-1	TRBV7-9	CASSSVPYNEQFF
TRBJ2-3	TRBV27	CASRQWLAATDTQYF
TRBJ2-1	TRBV30	CAWSPIHSYNEQFF
TRBJ2-7	TRBV19	CASSIAEGQGYEQYF
TRBJ2-7	TRBV4-1	CASSATGVGEQYF
TRBJ2-6	TRBV5-4	CASSLATGGPGANVLTF
TRBJ2-1	TRBV28	CASSSRGTYVLDEQFF
TRBJ1-1	TRBV19	CASSMKRNTEAFF